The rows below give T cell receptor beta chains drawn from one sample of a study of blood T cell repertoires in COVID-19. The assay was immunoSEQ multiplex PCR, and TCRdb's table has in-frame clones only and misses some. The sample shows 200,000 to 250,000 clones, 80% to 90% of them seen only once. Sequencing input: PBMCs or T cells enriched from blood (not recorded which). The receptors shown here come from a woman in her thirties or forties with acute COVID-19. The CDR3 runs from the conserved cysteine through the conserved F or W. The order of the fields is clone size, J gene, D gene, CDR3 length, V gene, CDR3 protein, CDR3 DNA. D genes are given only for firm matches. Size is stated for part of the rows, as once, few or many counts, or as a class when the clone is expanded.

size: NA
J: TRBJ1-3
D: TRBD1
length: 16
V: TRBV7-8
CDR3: CASSLAGTGAGNTIYF
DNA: TGTGCCAGCAGCTTAGCCGGGACAGGGGCAGGAAACACCATATATTTT

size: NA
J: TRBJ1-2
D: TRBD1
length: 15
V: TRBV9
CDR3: CASSISPGQPYGYTF
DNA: TGTGCCAGCAGCATTTCCCCGGGACAGCCCTATGGCTACACCTTC

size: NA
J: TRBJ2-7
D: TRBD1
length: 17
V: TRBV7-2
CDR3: CASSEAPGTGGSYEQYF
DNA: TGTGCCAGCAGCGAGGCCCCCGGGACAGGGGGTTCCTACGAGCAGTACTTC

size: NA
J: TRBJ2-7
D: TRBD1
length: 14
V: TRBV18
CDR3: CASSQPGQAIEQYF
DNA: TGTGCCAGCTCACAACCGGGACAGGCGATCGAGCAGTACTTC

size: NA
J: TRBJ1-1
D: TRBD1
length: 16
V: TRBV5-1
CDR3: CASSARGQGTGTEAFF
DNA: TGCGCCAGCAGCGCACGGGGACAGGGGACGGGCACTGAAGCTTTCTTT

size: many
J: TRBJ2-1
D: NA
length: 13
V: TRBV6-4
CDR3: CASSEQGNNEQFF
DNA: TGTGCCAGCAGTGAGCAGGGTAACAATGAGCAGTTCTTC

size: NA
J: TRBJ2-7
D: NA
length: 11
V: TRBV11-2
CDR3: CASSYTYEQYF
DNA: TGTGCCAGCAGCTACACCTACGAGCAGTACTTC

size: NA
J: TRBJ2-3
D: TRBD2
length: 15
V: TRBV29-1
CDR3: CSVEQWGGGTDTQYF
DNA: TGCAGCGTTGAACAATGGGGGGGTGGCACAGATACGCAGTATTTT

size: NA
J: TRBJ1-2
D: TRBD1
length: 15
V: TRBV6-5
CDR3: CASRPGTGANYGYTF
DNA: TGTGCCAGCAGACCTGGGACAGGAGCGAACTATGGCTACACCTTC

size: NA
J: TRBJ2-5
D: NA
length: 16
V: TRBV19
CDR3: CASSPRLANAQETQYF
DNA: TGTGCCAGTAGTCCCCGCCTCGCAAATGCGCAAGAGACCCAGTACTTC

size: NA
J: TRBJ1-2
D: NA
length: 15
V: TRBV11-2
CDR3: CASSRLHREGYGYTF
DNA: TGTGCCAGCAGCCGACTTCACAGGGAGGGCTATGGCTACACCTTC

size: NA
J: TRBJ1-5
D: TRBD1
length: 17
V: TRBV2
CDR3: CASSPKNRGSSNQPQHF
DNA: TGTGCCAGCAGCCCTAAAAACAGGGGGAGCAGCAATCAGCCCCAGCATTTT

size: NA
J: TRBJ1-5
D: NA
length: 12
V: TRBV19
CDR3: CASSQGLRPQHF
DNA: TGTGCCAGTAGTCAGGGCCTGAGGCCCCAGCATTTT

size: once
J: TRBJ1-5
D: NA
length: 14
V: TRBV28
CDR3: CASSFAVGNQPQHF
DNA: TGTGCCAGCAGTTTTGCCGTAGGCAATCAGCCCCAGCATTTT

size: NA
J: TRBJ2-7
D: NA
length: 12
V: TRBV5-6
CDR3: CASSPGGREQYF
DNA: TGTGCCAGCAGCCCCGGAGGGCGGGAGCAGTACTTC

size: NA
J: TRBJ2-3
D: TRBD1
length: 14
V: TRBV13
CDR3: CASSHGTGKDTQYF
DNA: TGTGCCAGCAGCCACGGGACAGGGAAAGATACGCAGTATTTT

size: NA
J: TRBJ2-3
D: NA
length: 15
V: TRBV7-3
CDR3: CASGTRQGLTDTQYF
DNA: TGTGCCAGCGGCACGAGGCAGGGGCTCACAGATACGCAGTATTTT

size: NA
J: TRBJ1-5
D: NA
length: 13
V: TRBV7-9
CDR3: CASSSQEAQPQHF
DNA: TGTGCCAGCAGCTCGCAGGAGGCTCAGCCCCAGCATTTT

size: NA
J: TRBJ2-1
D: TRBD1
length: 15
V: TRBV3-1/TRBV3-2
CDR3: CASSRTGGAYNEQFF
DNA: TGTGCCAGCAGCCGTACAGGGGGCGCCTACAATGAGCAGTTCTTC

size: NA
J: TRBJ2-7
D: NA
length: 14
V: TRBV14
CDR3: CASSFRAGDIEQYF
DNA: TGTGCCAGCAGTTTCAGGGCAGGGGATATCGAGCAGTACTTC

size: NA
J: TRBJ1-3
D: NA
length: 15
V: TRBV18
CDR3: CASSPLGNSGNTIYF
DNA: TGTGCCAGCTCACCACTCGGGAACTCTGGAAACACCATATATTTT

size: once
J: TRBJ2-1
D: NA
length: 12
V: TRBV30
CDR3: CAWSSGYNEQFF
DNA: TGTGCCTGGAGTAGCGGATACAATGAGCAGTTCTTC

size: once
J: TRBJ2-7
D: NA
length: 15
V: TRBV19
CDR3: CASSRQALAAYEQYF
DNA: TGTGCCAGTAGCAGACAGGCCTTGGCTGCATACGAGCAGTACTTC

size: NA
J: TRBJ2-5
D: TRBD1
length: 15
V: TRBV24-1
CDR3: CATSNPTGGMETQYF
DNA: TGTGCCACCAGTAACCCGACAGGGGGTATGGAGACCCAGTACTTC

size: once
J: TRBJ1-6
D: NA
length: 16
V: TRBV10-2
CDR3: CASRRVSGVLNSPLHF
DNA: TGCGCCAGCAGGCGGGTCTCGGGGGTGCTTAATTCACCCCTCCACTTT

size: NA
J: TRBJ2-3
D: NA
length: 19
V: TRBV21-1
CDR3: CASSKMRGGLASCTDTQYF
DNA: TGTGCCAGCAGCAAAATGAGGGGTGGTCTAGCGTCCTGCACAGATACGCAGTATTTT

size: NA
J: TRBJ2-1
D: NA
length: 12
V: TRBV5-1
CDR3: CASSLEGYEQFF
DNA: TGCGCCAGCAGCTTGGAGGGGTATGAGCAGTTCTTC

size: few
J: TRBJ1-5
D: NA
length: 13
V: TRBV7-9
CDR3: CASSFGGNQPQHF
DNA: TGTGCCAGCAGCTTCGGGGGCAATCAGCCCCAGCATTTT

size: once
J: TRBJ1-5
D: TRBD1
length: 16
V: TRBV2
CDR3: CASSKQGAASNQPQHF
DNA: TGTGCCAGCAGCAAACAGGGGGCTGCTAGCAATCAGCCCCAGCATTTT

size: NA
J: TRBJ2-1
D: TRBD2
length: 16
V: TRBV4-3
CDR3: CASSQDSAGGVGEQFF
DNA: TGCGCCAGCAGCCAAGATTCGGCGGGAGGGGTTGGAGAGCAGTTCTTC

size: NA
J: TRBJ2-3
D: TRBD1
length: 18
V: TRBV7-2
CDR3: CASSLALTGGISTDTQYF
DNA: TGTGCCAGCAGCTTAGCCCTCACAGGGGGGATTAGCACAGATACGCAGTATTTT

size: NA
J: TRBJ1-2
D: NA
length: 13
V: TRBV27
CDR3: CASREGPLYGYTF
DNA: TGTGCCAGCAGGGAGGGACCGCTCTATGGCTACACCTTC

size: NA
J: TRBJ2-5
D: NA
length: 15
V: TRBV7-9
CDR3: CASSLVSGMGETQYF
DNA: TGTGCCAGCAGCTTAGTTTCGGGAATGGGGGAGACCCAGTACTTC

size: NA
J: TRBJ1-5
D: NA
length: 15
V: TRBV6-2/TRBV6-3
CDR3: CASSRRQGSNQPQHF
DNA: TGTGCCAGCAGCCGACGTCAGGGCTCGAATCAGCCCCAGCATTTT

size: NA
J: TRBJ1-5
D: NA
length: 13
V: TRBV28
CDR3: CASSGSGFQPQHF
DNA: TGTGCCAGCAGTGGGTCAGGGTTTCAGCCCCAGCATTTT